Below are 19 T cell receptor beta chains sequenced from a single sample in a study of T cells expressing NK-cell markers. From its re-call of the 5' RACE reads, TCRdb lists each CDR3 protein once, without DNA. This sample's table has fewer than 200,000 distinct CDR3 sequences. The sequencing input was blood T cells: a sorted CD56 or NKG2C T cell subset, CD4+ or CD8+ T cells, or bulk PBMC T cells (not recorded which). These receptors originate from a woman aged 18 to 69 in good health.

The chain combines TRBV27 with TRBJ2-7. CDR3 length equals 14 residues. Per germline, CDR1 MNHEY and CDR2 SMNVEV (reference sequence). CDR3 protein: CASSFYGRFYEQYF.

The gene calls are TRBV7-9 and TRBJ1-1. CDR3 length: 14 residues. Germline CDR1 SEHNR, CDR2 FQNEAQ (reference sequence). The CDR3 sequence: CASSFSTEYTEAFF.

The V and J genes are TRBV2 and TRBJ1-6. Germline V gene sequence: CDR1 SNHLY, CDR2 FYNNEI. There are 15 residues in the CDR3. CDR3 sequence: CASSEALLGISPLHF.

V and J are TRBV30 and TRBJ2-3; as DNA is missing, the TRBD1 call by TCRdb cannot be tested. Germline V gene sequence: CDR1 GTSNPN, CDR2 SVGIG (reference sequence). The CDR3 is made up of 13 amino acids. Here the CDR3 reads CAWQGGTTDTQYF.

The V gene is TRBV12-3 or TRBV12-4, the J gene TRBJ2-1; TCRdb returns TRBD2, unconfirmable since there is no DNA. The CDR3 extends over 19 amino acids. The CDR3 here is CASSFSLAGGLSSYNEQFF.

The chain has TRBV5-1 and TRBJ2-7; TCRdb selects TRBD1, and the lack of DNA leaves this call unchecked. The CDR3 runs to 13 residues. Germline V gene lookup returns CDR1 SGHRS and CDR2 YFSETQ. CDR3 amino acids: CASSPGPEGEQYF.

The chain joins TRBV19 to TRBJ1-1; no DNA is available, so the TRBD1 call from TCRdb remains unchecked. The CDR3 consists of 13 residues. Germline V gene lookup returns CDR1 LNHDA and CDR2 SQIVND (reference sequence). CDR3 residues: CASRGRMNTEAFF.

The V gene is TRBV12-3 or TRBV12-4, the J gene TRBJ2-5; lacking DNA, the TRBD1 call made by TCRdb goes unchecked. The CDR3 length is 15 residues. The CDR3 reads CASSPRDRLQETQYF.

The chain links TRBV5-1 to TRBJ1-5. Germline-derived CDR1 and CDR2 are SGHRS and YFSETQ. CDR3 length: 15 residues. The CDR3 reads CASRKKGPAGQPQHF.

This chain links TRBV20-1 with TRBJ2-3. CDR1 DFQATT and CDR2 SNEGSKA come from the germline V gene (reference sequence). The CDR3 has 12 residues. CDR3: CSARAGTDTQYF.

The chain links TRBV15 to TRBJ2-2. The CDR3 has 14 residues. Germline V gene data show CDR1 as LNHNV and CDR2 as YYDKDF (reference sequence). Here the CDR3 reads CATSRGLLSGELFF. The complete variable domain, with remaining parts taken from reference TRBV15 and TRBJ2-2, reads DAMVIQNPRYQVTQFGKPVTLSCSQTLNHNVMYWYQQKSSQAPKLLFHYYDKDFNNEADTPDNFQSRRPNTSFCFLDIRSPGLGDTAMYLCATSRGLLSGELFFGEGSRLTVL.

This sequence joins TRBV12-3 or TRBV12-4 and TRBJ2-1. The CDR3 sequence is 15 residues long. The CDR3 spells CASSLRSISRLERFF.

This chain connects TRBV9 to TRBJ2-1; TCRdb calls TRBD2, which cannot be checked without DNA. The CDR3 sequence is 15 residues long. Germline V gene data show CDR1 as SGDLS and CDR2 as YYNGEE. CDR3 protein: CASSVVSGGADEQFF.

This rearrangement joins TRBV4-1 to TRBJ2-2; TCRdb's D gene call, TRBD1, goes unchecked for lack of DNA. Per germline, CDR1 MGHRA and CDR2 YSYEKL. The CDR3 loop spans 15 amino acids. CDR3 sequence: CASSQVRGGTGELFF.

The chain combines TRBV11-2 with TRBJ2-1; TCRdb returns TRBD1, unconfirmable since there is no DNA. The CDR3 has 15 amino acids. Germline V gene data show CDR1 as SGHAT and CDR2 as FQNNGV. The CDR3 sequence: CASSSRWVSYNEQFF.

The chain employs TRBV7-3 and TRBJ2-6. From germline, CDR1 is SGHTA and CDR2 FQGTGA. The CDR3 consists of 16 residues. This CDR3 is CASSLNAPSGANVLTF.

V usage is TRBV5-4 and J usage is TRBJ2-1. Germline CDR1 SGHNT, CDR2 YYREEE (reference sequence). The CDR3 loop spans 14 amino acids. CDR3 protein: CASSLRTAVYEQFF.

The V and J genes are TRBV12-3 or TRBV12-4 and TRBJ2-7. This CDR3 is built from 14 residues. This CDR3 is CASSSSHSAHEQYF.

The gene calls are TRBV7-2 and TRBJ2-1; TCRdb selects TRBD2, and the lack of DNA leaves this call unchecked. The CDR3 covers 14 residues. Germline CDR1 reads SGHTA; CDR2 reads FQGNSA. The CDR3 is CASSSGTYNNEQFF.